Below, 16 T cell receptor beta chains from the same sample are listed, as sequenced in a study of blood T cell repertoires in COVID-19. Sequencing used immunoSEQ multiplex PCR; TCRdb keeps in-frame clones, though not all of them. The sample consists of about 180,000 clones, 70% to 90% of them appearing once. Sequencing input: peripheral blood. These receptor sequences come from a woman aged 30 to 39 with acute or convalescent COVID-19.

The rearrangement joins TRBV6-6 to TRBJ2-1; TRBD2 is a possible D gene (5 bases). Trimming left V 0 bases short and J 8 bases short, with 14 bases between. Germline-derived CDR1 and CDR2 are MNHNY and SVGAGI (reference sequence). The CDR3 spans 15 residues. CDR3 coding DNA: TGTGCCAGCAGTTACTCTCCGGGAACTATGGATGAGCAGTTCTTC. Amino acid sequence: CASSYSPGTMDEQFF.

The chain joins TRBV12-3 or TRBV12-4 to TRBJ2-7; TRBD1 is a possible D gene (5 bases). V was shortened by 1 base and J by 6 bases, with 7 bases between the two germline ends. CDR3 length: 12 residues. The CDR3 nucleotides are TGTGCCAGCAGTTTAGGAAGGGGCGAGCAGTACTTC. This gives the protein CASSLGRGEQYF.

This chain uses TRBV2 with TRBJ2-2, with D unclear. In germline, CDR1 is SNHLY, CDR2 FYNNEI. V lost 7 bases and J lost 7, with 7 bases in between. This CDR3 comprises 11 residues. The CDR3 sequence is CASTSIGELFF. DNA for the CDR3: TGTGCCAGCACGAGTATCGGGGAGCTGTTTTTT.

This clone was detected only once. The V and J genes are TRBV24-1 and TRBJ1-4; 7 bases are shared with TRBD1. The CDR3 sequence is 18 residues long. The V and J ends lost 3 bases and 3 bases, in that order; junction bases with no gene match: 12. Germline V gives CDR1 KGHDR, CDR2 SFDVKD. The CDR3 reads CATSDPGGPWGPNEKLFF. CDR3 sequence (DNA): TGTGCCACCAGTGATCCAGGGGGTCCCTGGGGGCCTAATGAAAAACTGTTTTTT.

This clone has more than one count but fewer than ten. This rearrangement joins TRBV10-3 to TRBJ2-7; D not resolved. There are 12 residues in the CDR3. Looked up from germline, CDR1 is ENHRY and CDR2 is SYGVKD. Trimming took 2 bases from V and 2 from J, leaving 4 bases between them. Written as DNA, the CDR3 is TGTGCCATCAGTGAGACGGCCTACGAGCAGTACTTC. Residues: CAISETAYEQYF.

V gene TRBV6-5 combines with J gene TRBJ2-3, with D possibly TRBD2 on 6 matching bases. The CDR3 is 14 residues long. Trimming took 2 bases from V and 4 from J, leaving 10 bases between them. Germline V CDR1 and CDR2: MNHEY, SVGAGI. Here the CDR3 reads CASSYRAGSDTQYF. CDR3 bases: TGTGCCAGCAGTTACCGGGCGGGGTCAGATACGCAGTATTTT.

The genes are TRBV12-3 or TRBV12-4 and TRBJ2-6; 9 bases align to TRBD1. This CDR3 spans 13 amino acids. J lost 12 bases, V lost 10 bases, and 10 bases had no gene match. CDR3 bases: TGTGCCACCGCGGGACAGGGATGGAGCGTCCTGACTTTC. It is translated as CATAGQGWSVLTF.

J is TRBJ1-2 and V is TRBV10-3, with 9 positions matching TRBD1. Per the germline V gene, CDR1 is ENHRY and CDR2 is SYGVKD. After removal of 8 bases from V and 8 bases from J, the junction contained 12 bases not matched to a gene. CDR3 length: 14 amino acids. CDR3: CAIGFQGQGDGYTF. Here the CDR3 DNA reads TGTGCCATCGGATTCCAGGGACAGGGTGACGGCTACACCTTC.

This CDR3 is CASSGPGTRSLFF. The CDR3 coding sequence is TGTGCCAGCAGCGGACCGGGGACTAGGTCATTGTTCTTC. This chain joins TRBV9 and TRBJ2-1; TRBD2 matches 8 bases. V was clipped by 3 bases and J by 15 bases; unmatched bases: 11. Per germline, CDR1 SGDLS and CDR2 YYNGEE. This CDR3 spans 13 amino acids.

This clone occurred a few times. V gene TRBV7-8 combines with J gene TRBJ2-5, with 11 bases aligning to TRBD1. The CDR3 is 15 residues long. From germline, CDR1 is SGHVS and CDR2 FQNEAQ. Losses at the gene ends were 5 bases for V and 5 bases for J; bases not matched to a gene: 7. The CDR3 region has the DNA TGTGCCAGCAGCCCCGGACAGGGGGCGGGGGAGACCCAGTACTTC. Its protein product is CASSPGQGAGETQYF.

V usage is TRBV28 and J usage is TRBJ1-1; a possible D gene is TRBD1 (5 bases). Germline values: CDR1 MDHEN, CDR2 SYDVKM. Trimming cost V 5 bases and J 3 bases, with 13 bases left between them. This CDR3 region has 14 residues. CDR3 protein: CASSQQGTYTEAFF. The CDR3 bases are TGTGCCAGCAGTCAGCAGGGTACTTACACTGAAGCTTTCTTT.

V gene TRBV27 combines with J gene TRBJ2-7; D gene unclear. V was clipped by 6 bases and J by 3 bases, with 18 bases between them. The CDR3 is 15 residues long. The germline gives CDR1 MNHEY, CDR2 SMNVEV (reference sequence). The CDR3 region is CASSPYGSKSYEQYF. The CDR3 nucleotides are TGTGCCAGCAGCCCGTATGGTAGCAAAAGCTACGAGCAGTACTTC.

The V and J genes are TRBV28 and TRBJ1-5; D remains ambiguous. The CDR3 contains 16 residues. Trimming cost V 3 bases and J 5 bases, with 17 bases left between them. Germline CDR1 is MDHEN and CDR2 is SYDVKM. The CDR3 DNA sequence: TGTGCCAGCAGTTTTTTGGGCAGGACTTTCTATCAGCCCCAGCATTTT. As protein: CASSFLGRTFYQPQHF.

The rearrangement uses TRBV6-8 and TRBJ2-5; 7 nucleotides line up with TRBD2. V dropped 7 bases and J dropped 6; count of bases not matched to a gene: 26. CDR1 is MNHGY and CDR2 is SAAAGT in the germline V gene. The CDR3 is 19 residues long. CDR3 sequence (DNA): TGTGCCAGCAAGGATGTTTCGGGGGGATACAGAAGGGAGCCCAAGACCCAGTACTTC. Translating gives CASKDVSGGYRREPKTQYF.

The genes are TRBV21-1 and TRBJ2-7; the table's D call TRBD2 went unverified against the DNA. TRBV21-1 counts as a pseudogene. This CDR3 is 20 amino acids long. In DNA form, the CDR3 reads TGTGCCAGCAGCAAAGGTGGGACTAGCGGGAGGGCCCGCTTTATATGGGAGCAGTACTTC. This encodes CASSKGGTSGRARFIWEQYF.

Concerning this clone: Within the sample, other DNA sequences also encode this same CDR3. This chain uses TRBV7-2 with TRBJ2-5, with D perhaps matching TRBD1 (7 bases). This CDR3 is built from 14 residues. Trimming removed 5 bases at V and 5 bases at J, with 15 bases between. The germline V gene encodes CDR1 SGHTA and CDR2 FQGNSA. CDR3 residues: CASSLQGGRETQYF. CDR3 in DNA: TGTGCCAGCAGCCTCCAGGGGGGACGGGAGACCCAGTACTTC.